The rows below give T cell receptor beta chains drawn from one sample of a study of human T cells and chemical hapten exposure. TCRdb re-derived calls from the RACE reads in MiXCR, one entry per CDR3 protein. This table holds more than 250,000 distinct CDR3 sequences, 7.5% to 8% found once. The material sequenced was whole blood, taken in connection with sensitization to the hapten diphenylcyclopropenone (DPC). Receptors originate from a man aged 18 to 29 with alopecia areata. Some clones in this sample may be carry-over from other donors' samples. Both conserved end residues are part of each CDR3. A D gene is named only where the DNA matches it firmly. For some rows the clone size is stated as once, few or many, or as a class when expanded; others skip it.

d_gene	v_gene	abundance	j_gene	CDR3aa	CDR3nt
NA	TRBV9	NA	TRBJ1-6	CASSVGVPPLHF	TGTGCCAGCAGCGTAGGGGTTCCGCCCCTCCACTTT
TRBD2	TRBV20-1	many	TRBJ2-3	CSAPNSGTSSDTQYF	TGCAGTGCCCCTAATTCCGGGACTAGCTCGGATACGCAGTATTTT
TRBD1	TRBV29-1	many	TRBJ1-2	CSIRTGEYYGYTF	TGCAGCATAAGGACAGGGGAATACTATGGCTACACCTTC
NA	TRBV7-9	many	TRBJ2-1	CASSLRADEQFF	TGTGCCAGCAGCCTGAGGGCGGATGAGCAGTTCTTC
NA	TRBV4-2	many	TRBJ2-5	CASSQERGETQYF	TGTGCCAGCAGCCAAGAACGTGGAGAGACCCAGTACTTC
TRBD2	TRBV7-8	few	TRBJ2-5	CASSFSSGTHDRKETQYF	TGTGCCAGCAGCTTTTCCAGCGGGACTCACGATAGGAAAGAGACCCAGTACTTC
NA	TRBV5-1	many	TRBJ1-2	CASSLALSRLNYGYTF	TGCGCCAGCAGCTTGGCCCTTTCCAGGCTGAACTATGGCTACACCTTC
TRBD1	TRBV14	NA	TRBJ1-1	CASSHRQGSSTEAFF	TGTGCCAGCAGCCACCGACAGGGTTCTAGCACTGAAGCTTTCTTT
TRBD2	TRBV29-1	few	TRBJ2-7	CSVRAGLGGLRDEQYF	TGCAGCGTTAGAGCCGGACTAGGCGGGCTAAGAGACGAGCAGTACTTC
TRBD1	TRBV6-2/TRBV6-3	many	TRBJ2-7	CASSRSGGYEQYF	TGTGCCAGCAGTCGTTCAGGGGGCTACGAGCAGTACTTC
NA	TRBV2	few	TRBJ1-1	CASISDRREAFF	TGTGCCAGCATCTCAGACAGACGTGAAGCTTTCTTT
TRBD1	TRBV11-2	NA	TRBJ1-3	CASSLERTGGKNTIYF	TGTGCCAGCAGCTTAGAACGGACAGGGGGAAAGAACACCATATATTTT
TRBD1	TRBV4-3	many	TRBJ2-7	CASSPRQGIYEQYF	TGCGCCAGCAGCCCCCGACAGGGGATCTACGAGCAGTACTTC
NA	TRBV7-9	many	TRBJ1-4	CASSLVRATNEKLFF	TGTGCCAGCAGCTTAGTCAGGGCAACTAATGAAAAACTGTTTTTT